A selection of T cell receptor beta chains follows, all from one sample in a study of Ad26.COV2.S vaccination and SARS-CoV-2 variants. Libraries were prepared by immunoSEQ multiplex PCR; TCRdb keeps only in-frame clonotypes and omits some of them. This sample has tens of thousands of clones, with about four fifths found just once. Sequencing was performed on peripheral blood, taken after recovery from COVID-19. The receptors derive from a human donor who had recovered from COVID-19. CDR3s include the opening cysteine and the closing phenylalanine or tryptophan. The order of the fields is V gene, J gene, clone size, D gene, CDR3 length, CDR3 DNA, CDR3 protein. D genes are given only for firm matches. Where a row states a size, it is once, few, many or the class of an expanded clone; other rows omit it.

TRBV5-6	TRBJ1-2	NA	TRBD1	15	TGTGCCAGCAGCCCGGGACAGGGAAAAAACTATGGCTACACCTTC	CASSPGQGKNYGYTF
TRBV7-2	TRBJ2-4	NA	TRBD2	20	TGTGCCAGCAGCTTAGCGTTCGAAAGCGGGAGGTCAATAGCCAAAAACATTCAGTACTTC	CASSLAFESGRSIAKNIQYF
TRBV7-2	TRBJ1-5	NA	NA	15	TGTGCCAGCAGCTGGAACCAGGGGAGCAATCAGCCCCAGCATTTT	CASSWNQGSNQPQHF
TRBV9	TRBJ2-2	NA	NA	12	TGTGCCAGCAGCGACCTCACCGGGGAGCTGTTTTTT	CASSDLTGELFF
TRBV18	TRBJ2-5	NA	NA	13	TGTGCCAGCTCCCCACCAATTGGAGAGACCCAGTACTTC	CASSPPIGETQYF
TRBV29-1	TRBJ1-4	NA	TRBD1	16	TGCAGCGTTCGGGTCAGGGGGCTATCCTCTAATGAAAAACTGTTTTTT	CSVRVRGLSSNEKLFF
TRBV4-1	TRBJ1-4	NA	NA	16	TGCGCCAGCAGCCGGGGCCCGTCGGTGTTTAATGAAAAACTGTTTTTT	CASSRGPSVFNEKLFF
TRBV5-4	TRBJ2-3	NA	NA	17	TGTGCCAGCAGCTTGGCGTATCGGCGAGATCCCACAGATACGCAGTATTTT	CASSLAYRRDPTDTQYF
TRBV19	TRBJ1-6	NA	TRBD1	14	TGTGCCAGTAGAACGACAGGGCACAATTCACCCCTCCACTTT	CASRTTGHNSPLHF
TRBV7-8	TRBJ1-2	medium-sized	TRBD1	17	TGTGCCAGCAGCTTAAGACAGGGACCGGTTTCTGGCTATGGCTACACCTTC	CASSLRQGPVSGYGYTF
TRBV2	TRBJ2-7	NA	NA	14	TGTGCCAGCGGATACCGGGACACCGATTACGAGCAGTACTTC	CASGYRDTDYEQYF
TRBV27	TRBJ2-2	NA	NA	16	TGTGCCAGCAGTTTATACTATCCTATATACACCGGGGAGCTGTTTTTT	CASSLYYPIYTGELFF
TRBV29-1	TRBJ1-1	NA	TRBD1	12	TGCAGCGTTGGACAGGGGAGGACTGAAGCTTTCTTT	CSVGQGRTEAFF
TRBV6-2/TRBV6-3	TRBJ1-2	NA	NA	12	TGTGCCAGCAGTTACTGGGCTTCTGGCTACACCTTC	CASSYWASGYTF
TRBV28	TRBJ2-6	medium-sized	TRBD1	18	TGTGCCAGCAATTCCCTGACAGGGGGACCTTCTGGGGCCAACGTCCTGACTTTC	CASNSLTGGPSGANVLTF
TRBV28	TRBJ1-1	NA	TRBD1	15	TGTGCCAGCAGTTTAAGCCAGGGGGCAGGCACTGAAGCTTTCTTT	CASSLSQGAGTEAFF
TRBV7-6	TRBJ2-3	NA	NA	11	TGTGCCAGCAGCTTATCTGATACGCAGTATTTT	CASSLSDTQYF
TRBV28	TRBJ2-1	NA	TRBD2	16	TGTGCCAGCAGTTCGCTATCTAGCGGGAGTTACAATGAGCAGTTCTTC	CASSSLSSGSYNEQFF
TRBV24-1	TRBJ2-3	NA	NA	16	TGTGCCACCAGTGATTTGGCAGGGTGGGGTACAGATACGCAGTATTTT	CATSDLAGWGTDTQYF
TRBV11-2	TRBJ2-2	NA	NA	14	TGTGCCAGCAGCTCCCAGACAGTTACCGGGGAGCTGTTTTTT	CASSSQTVTGELFF
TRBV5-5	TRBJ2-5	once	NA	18	TGTGCCAGCAGCTTACGTTTCACGGCGGGAAGGGAGCAAGAGACCCAGTACTTC	CASSLRFTAGREQETQYF
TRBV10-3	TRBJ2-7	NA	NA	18	TGTGCCATCAGTGAGAATGGTCGCTCTACAGGGCCGGCTGACGAGCAGTACTTC	CAISENGRSTGPADEQYF
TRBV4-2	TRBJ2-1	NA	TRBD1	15	TGTGCCAGCAGCCAACCAGGGGGCAGGGACAATGAGCAGTTCTTC	CASSQPGGRDNEQFF
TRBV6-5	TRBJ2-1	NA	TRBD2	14	TGTGCCAGCAGGAGCGGGAGTGCGACCAATGAGCAGTTCTTC	CASRSGSATNEQFF
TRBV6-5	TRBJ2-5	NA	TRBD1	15	TGTGCCAGCAGTTCGGACAGGGGGCGACAAGAGACCCAGTACTTC	CASSSDRGRQETQYF
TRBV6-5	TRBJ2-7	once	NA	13	TGTGCCAGCAGTTACAAGGAGGCCTACGAGCAGTACTTC	CASSYKEAYEQYF
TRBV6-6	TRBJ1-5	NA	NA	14	TGTGCCAGCAGTCCACCGGACAGCAATCAGCCCCAGCATTTT	CASSPPDSNQPQHF
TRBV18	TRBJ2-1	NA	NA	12	TGTGCCAGCTCACCAGAAGCTCATGAGCAGTTCTTC	CASSPEAHEQFF
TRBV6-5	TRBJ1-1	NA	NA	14	TGTGCCAGCATTTTGACCCGCTTTGGTACTGAAGCTTTCTTT	CASILTRFGTEAFF
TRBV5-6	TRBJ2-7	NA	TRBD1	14	TGTGCCAGCAGCTTGGTGCAGGGGGCCTACGAGCAGTACTTC	CASSLVQGAYEQYF
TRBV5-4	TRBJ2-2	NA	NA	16	TGTGCCAGCAGCCCGCGGGGAACCGTGAACACCGGGGAGCTGTTTTTT	CASSPRGTVNTGELFF
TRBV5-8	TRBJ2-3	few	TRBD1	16	TGTGCCAGCAGGAGGACTTGGATGACAGGGACAGATACGCAGTATTTT	CASRRTWMTGTDTQYF
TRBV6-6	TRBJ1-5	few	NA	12	TGTGCCAGCAGTCTGAGGACGCAGCCCCAGCATTTT	CASSLRTQPQHF
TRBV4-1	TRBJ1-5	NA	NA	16	TGCGCCAGCAGCGGCCCTGAGATGGGAGGCAATCAGCCCCAGCATTTT	CASSGPEMGGNQPQHF
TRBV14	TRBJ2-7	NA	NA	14	TGTGCCAGCAGCCCCCCGCGGCACCCCTACGAGCAGTACTTC	CASSPPRHPYEQYF
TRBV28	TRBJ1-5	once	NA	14	TGTGCCAGCAGCGACGGGGCGGGGGAACAGCCCCAGCATTTT	CASSDGAGEQPQHF
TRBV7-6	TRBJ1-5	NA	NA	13	TGTGCCAGCAGCCTGGGTCTAAATCAGCCCCAGCATTTT	CASSLGLNQPQHF
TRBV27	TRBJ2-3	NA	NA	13	TGTGCCAGCAAAGTATCGGGCACAGATACGCAGTATTTT	CASKVSGTDTQYF
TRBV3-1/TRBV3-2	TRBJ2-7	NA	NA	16	TGTGCCAGCAGCCAAGAGTGGGACACCACTACCTACGAGCAGTACTTC	CASSQEWDTTTYEQYF
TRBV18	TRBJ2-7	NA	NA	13	TGTGCCAGCTCAATCGAGGCGAACGGCGAGCAGTACTTC	CASSIEANGEQYF
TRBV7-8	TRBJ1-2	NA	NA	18	TGTGCCAGCAGCTTACGGGCCAGGGGTCTCCCATTTAACTATGGCTACACCTTC	CASSLRARGLPFNYGYTF
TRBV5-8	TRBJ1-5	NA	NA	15	TGTGCCAGCAGTCCTGGGGAGCGGAGCAATCAGCCCCAGCATTTT	CASSPGERSNQPQHF
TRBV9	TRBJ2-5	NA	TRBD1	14	TGTGCCAGCAGCGACGGGACAGGGGGAGAGACCCAGTACTTC	CASSDGTGGETQYF
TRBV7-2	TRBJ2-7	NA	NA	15	TGTGCCAGCAGCTTAGTGTCCGGGCCTGGTGTCGAGCAGTACTTC	CASSLVSGPGVEQYF
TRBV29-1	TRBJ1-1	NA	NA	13	TGCAGCGTTGAAGGGGACGGGAACACTGAAGCTTTCTTT	CSVEGDGNTEAFF
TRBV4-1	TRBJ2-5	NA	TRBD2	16	TGCGCCAGCAGCCCCTCCGGGACTAGCGCGTTGGTGACCCAGTACTTC	CASSPSGTSALVTQYF
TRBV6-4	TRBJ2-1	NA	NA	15	TGTGCCAGCTCTCGCGGGACAGACCAAGGCAATGAGCAGTTCTTC	CASSRGTDQGNEQFF
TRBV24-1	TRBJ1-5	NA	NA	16	TGTGCCACCAGTGATCCGAGGAGAGGGAACGATCAGCCCCAGCATTTT	CATSDPRRGNDQPQHF
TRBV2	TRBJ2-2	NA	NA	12	TGTGCCAGCAGTGGGGGGACCGGGGAGCTGTTTTTT	CASSGGTGELFF
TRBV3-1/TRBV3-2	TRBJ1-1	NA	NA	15	TGTGCCAGCAGCCAAGGCCCAGGAGGGAACACTGAAGCTTTCTTT	CASSQGPGGNTEAFF
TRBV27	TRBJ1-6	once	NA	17	TGTGCCAGCAGTTTAGGGATCCCGAGCTCCTATAATTCACCCCTCCACTTT	CASSLGIPSSYNSPLHF
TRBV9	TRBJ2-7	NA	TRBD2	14	TGTGCCAGCAGCTTCCGGACTAGTCAGGGCGAGCAGTACTTC	CASSFRTSQGEQYF
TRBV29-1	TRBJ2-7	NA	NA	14	TGCAGCGCTACGGACGGACGACGTCCCTACGAGCAGTACTTC	CSATDGRRPYEQYF
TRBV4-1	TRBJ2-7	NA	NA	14	TGCGCCAGCAGCCACGCGGCCTACTCCTACGAGCAGTACTTC	CASSHAAYSYEQYF
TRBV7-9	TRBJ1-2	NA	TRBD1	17	TGTGCCAGCAGCTTAGCGGGGGACAGGGAGAGAGGATATGGCTACACCTTC	CASSLAGDRERGYGYTF
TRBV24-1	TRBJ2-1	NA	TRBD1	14	TGTGCCACCAGTGATGCTGGGACAGCCAATGAGCAGTTCTTC	CATSDAGTANEQFF
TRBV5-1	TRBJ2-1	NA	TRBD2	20	TGCGCCAGCAGCTCTGGAGCCGGGCCAATCCTAGCGGGAGACTACAATGAGCAGTTCTTC	CASSSGAGPILAGDYNEQFF
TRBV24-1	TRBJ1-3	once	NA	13	TGTGCCACCAGTGGGGGCGCTGGAAACACCATATATTTT	CATSGGAGNTIYF
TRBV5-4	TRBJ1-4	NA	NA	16	TGTGCCAGCAGCTTGGGAAAGGGGACGCCGAATGAAAAACTGTTTTTT	CASSLGKGTPNEKLFF